These T cell receptor beta chains were read from a single sample in a study of control samples from healthy donors and cancer patients. Produced via immunoSEQ multiplex PCR; TCRdb's table is partial and in-frame only. The table has some 65,000 clones, around four fifths seen once. Sequencing used PBMCs. These receptors came from a woman between 45 and 60 years old with lung cancer. CDR3s include the opening cysteine and the closing phenylalanine or tryptophan. Each record gives: J gene, CDR3 length, D gene, V gene, clone size, CDR3 DNA, CDR3 protein. A D gene is named only where the DNA matches it firmly. Size values are once, few and many counts, or a class for expanded clones, and some rows have none.

TRBJ1-2,14,TRBD1,TRBV5-1,-,TGCGCCAGCAGCTTGAGGGACAGGGGGATTGGCTACACCTTC,CASSLRDRGIGYTF
TRBJ2-2,12,-,TRBV12-3/TRBV12-4,-,TGTGCCAGCAGTAAAAGCACCGGGGAGCTGTTTTTT,CASSKSTGELFF
TRBJ2-5,17,TRBD1,TRBV5-1,-,TGCGCCAGCAGCTTGGCAGTGTCCTTGACAGGGGCTCAGGCCCAGTACTTC,CASSLAVSLTGAQAQYF
TRBJ1-6,13,-,TRBV6-5,few,TGTGCCAGCTGGGGCCGGGGACACTCACCCCTCCACTTT,CASWGRGHSPLHF
TRBJ1-2,17,-,TRBV20-1,few,TGCAGTGCTAGTTTTCTTCCGGTTGACAACACATACTATGGCTACACCTTC,CSASFLPVDNTYYGYTF
TRBJ1-2,14,-,TRBV5-1,once,TGCGCCAGCAGCTTGGGGGACCGTAACTATGGCTACACCTTC,CASSLGDRNYGYTF
TRBJ1-1,14,-,TRBV19,-,TGTGCCAGTAGTATTTCCACTAGGGGGACTGAAGCTTTCTTT,CASSISTRGTEAFF
TRBJ1-5,13,TRBD1,TRBV10-2,few,TGCGCCAGCAGGGGACAGACGAATCAGCCCCAGCATTTT,CASRGQTNQPQHF
TRBJ1-2,13,-,TRBV14,once,TGTGCCAGCAGCCACGAGATTAACTATGGCTACACCTTC,CASSHEINYGYTF
TRBJ2-7,13,-,TRBV3-1/TRBV3-2,-,TGTGCCAGCAGCCAGTCAGTTTCCTACGAGCAGTACTTC,CASSQSVSYEQYF
TRBJ1-2,17,-,TRBV6-1,-,TGTGCCAGCAGTGAAGCGCCCCGACCGGGGGTGAGGGATGGCTACACCTTC,CASSEAPRPGVRDGYTF
TRBJ1-1,14,-,TRBV6-4,-,TGTGCCAGCAGTGACTCTTGGGGGGACACTGAAGCTTTCTTT,CASSDSWGDTEAFF
TRBJ1-1,15,-,TRBV25-1,-,TGTGCCAGTTCCACAGGCCCACTTATGAACACTGAAGCTTTCTTT,CASSTGPLMNTEAFF
TRBJ1-3,15,-,TRBV19,-,TGTGCCAGTAGTCTTTCCCAGGGTAGCGGAAACACCATATATTTT,CASSLSQGSGNTIYF
TRBJ2-1,15,TRBD2,TRBV7-9,-,TGTGCCAGCAGCTCGGCGGGGGGGACCTACAATGAGCAGTTCTTC,CASSSAGGTYNEQFF
TRBJ2-7,12,-,TRBV29-1,-,TGCAGCGGTATCACTCTGCTCTACGAGCAGTACTTC,CSGITLLYEQYF
TRBJ2-1,14,TRBD2,TRBV10-3,once,TGTGCCATACAGCCCTCTCTAGCGGACAATGAGCAGTTCTTC,CAIQPSLADNEQFF
TRBJ1-2,14,-,TRBV14,-,TGTGCCAGCAGCCAAGATACCGGTAACTATGGCTACACCTTC,CASSQDTGNYGYTF
TRBJ1-6,15,-,TRBV5-4,-,TGTGCCAGCAGCTTGGATAGCTCCTATAATTCACCCCTCCACTTT,CASSLDSSYNSPLHF
TRBJ2-5,12,-,TRBV29-1,-,TGCAGCTTTCACAGAACGGGGGAGACCCAGTACTTC,CSFHRTGETQYF
TRBJ2-7,13,-,TRBV6-5,-,TGTGCCAGCAGCGGAGGGGGTTGGAACGAGCAGTACTTC,CASSGGGWNEQYF
TRBJ1-2,13,-,TRBV12-3/TRBV12-4,-,TGTGCCAGCAGTTTAGGGCAGTCCTATGGCTACACCTTC,CASSLGQSYGYTF
TRBJ1-1,15,-,TRBV19,-,TGTGCCAGTAGTATTAACGGGGGAGGGAACACTGAAGCTTTCTTT,CASSINGGGNTEAFF
TRBJ2-1,16,-,TRBV4-1,-,TGCGCCAGCAGCCACCCTTCTGATGGGCTATACAATGAGCAGTTCTTC,CASSHPSDGLYNEQFF
TRBJ2-7,11,-,TRBV6-6,-,TGTGCCAGCAGTTTCCCTGGGGAGCAGTACTTC,CASSFPGEQYF
TRBJ1-2,14,-,TRBV28,-,TGTGCCAGCAGACCTCCGGGGGCTAACTATGGCTACACCTTC,CASRPPGANYGYTF
TRBJ2-5,14,-,TRBV30,-,TGTGCCTGGGAGGCTTTGGCCTTCCAAGAGACCCAGTACTTC,CAWEALAFQETQYF
TRBJ2-2,11,-,TRBV19,-,TGTGCCAGTAGTAAGCCCGGGGAGCTGTTTTTT,CASSKPGELFF
TRBJ2-6,15,TRBD2,TRBV6-5,-,TGTGCCAGCAGTTACGGGGGGGACGGGGCCAACGTCCTGACTTTC,CASSYGGDGANVLTF
TRBJ2-1,15,-,TRBV4-3,-,TGCGCCAGCAGCCAAGGCAGGGGACCTTACAATGAGCAGTTCTTC,CASSQGRGPYNEQFF
TRBJ2-2,16,TRBD1,TRBV6-5,-,TGTGCCAGCAGTTATGGGACAGGGGGTGGAACCGGGGAGCTGTTTTTT,CASSYGTGGGTGELFF
TRBJ2-2,16,TRBD2,TRBV5-4,-,TGTGCCAGCAGCGGGCTAGCGGGTACGAACACCGGGGAGCTGTTTTTT,CASSGLAGTNTGELFF
TRBJ2-5,16,-,TRBV3-1/TRBV3-2,-,TGTGCCAGCAGCCAAGATAAGGAGACAGTACAAGAGACCCAGTACTTC,CASSQDKETVQETQYF
TRBJ1-1,13,-,TRBV30,-,TGTGCCTGGAGTATAGGGGTTAGGACTGAAGCTTTCTTT,CAWSIGVRTEAFF
TRBJ2-3,14,TRBD2,TRBV7-3,-,TGTGCCAGCAGCTCGCTAGCGGGAGCGGATACGCAGTATTTT,CASSSLAGADTQYF
TRBJ2-3,17,-,TRBV19,once,TGTGCCAGTAGTAGCGGGTGGGCAGGGGCGAGCACAGATACGCAGTATTTT,CASSSGWAGASTDTQYF
TRBJ2-3,15,-,TRBV19,-,TGTGCCAGCCAGAGCGGCAGAACTAGCACAGATACGCAGTATTTT,CASQSGRTSTDTQYF
TRBJ2-3,16,-,TRBV24-1,-,TGTGCCACCAGTGGTAACTCTCCCATTCGGACAGATACGCAGTATTTT,CATSGNSPIRTDTQYF
TRBJ2-1,14,-,TRBV6-5,-,TGTGCCAGCAGTTACAAGGGTAGACCCAATGAGCAGTTCTTC,CASSYKGRPNEQFF
TRBJ2-1,13,TRBD2,TRBV6-5,few,TGTGCCAGCAAAGGGACTAGCGGGGGGGAGCAGTTCTTC,CASKGTSGGEQFF